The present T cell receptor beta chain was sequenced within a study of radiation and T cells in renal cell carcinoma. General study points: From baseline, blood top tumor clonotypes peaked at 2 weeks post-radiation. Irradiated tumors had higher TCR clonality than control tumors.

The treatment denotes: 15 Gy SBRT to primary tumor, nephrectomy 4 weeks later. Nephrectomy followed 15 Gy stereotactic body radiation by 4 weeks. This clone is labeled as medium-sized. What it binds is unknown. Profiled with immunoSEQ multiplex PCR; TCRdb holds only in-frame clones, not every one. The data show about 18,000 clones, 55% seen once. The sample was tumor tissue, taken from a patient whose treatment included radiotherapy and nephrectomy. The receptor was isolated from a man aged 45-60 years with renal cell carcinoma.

Here the CDR3 reads CASSQGRQETQYF. Written as DNA, the CDR3 is TGCGCCAGCAGCCAAGGGCGACAAGAGACCCAGTACTTC. This rearrangement joins TRBV4-1 to TRBJ2-5; D is unresolved. Germline CDR1 and CDR2: MGHRA and YSYEKL. V was pared by 1 base and J by 2 bases, with 5 bases between. The CDR3 consists of 13 residues.